The clone carrying this TCR beta chain was found once. These data are taken from a study of blood T cell repertoires in COVID-19. V lost 7 bases and J lost 1; bases outside the gene matches: 10. CDR1 is LNHDA, CDR2 SQIVND, per germline (reference sequence). This CDR3 is 17 amino acids long. The data were produced by immunoSEQ multiplex PCR, yet TCRdb's version contains in-frame clones alone and is incomplete. The data show some 150,000 clones, about nine tenths seen once. Input material: PBMCs or T cells enriched from blood (not recorded which). The receptor was isolated from a middle-aged man who had recovered from COVID-19. The J gene is TRBJ1-3, the V gene TRBV19; 10 positions match TRBD1. In nucleotides, the CDR3 is TGTGCCAGTAATCAGGAGACAGGGGGCGCTTCTGGAAACACCATATATTTT. Protein sequence: CASNQETGGASGNTIYF. Full variable domain (missing parts from reference TRBV19 and TRBJ1-3): DGGITQSPKYLFRKEGQNVTLSCEQNLNHDAMYWYRQDPGQGLRLIYYSQIVNDFQKGDIAEGYSVSREKKESFPLTVTSAQKNPTAFYLCASNQETGGASGNTIYFGEGSWLTVV.